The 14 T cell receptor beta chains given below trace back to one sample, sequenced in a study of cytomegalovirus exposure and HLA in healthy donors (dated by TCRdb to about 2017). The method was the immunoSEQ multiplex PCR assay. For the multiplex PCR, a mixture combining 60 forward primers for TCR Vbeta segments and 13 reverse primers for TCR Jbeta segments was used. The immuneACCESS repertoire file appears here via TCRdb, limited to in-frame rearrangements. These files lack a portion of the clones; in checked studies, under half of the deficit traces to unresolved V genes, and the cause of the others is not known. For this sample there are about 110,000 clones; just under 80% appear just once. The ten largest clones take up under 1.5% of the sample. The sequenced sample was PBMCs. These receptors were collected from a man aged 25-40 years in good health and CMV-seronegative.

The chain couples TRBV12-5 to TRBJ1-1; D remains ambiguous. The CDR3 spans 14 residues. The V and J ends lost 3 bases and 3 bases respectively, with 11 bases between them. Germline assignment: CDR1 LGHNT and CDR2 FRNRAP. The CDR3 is CASGFAGVDTEAFF. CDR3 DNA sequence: TGTGCTAGTGGTTTCGCGGGCGTTGACACTGAAGCTTTCTTT. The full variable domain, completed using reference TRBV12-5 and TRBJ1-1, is DARVTQTPRHKVTEMGQEVTMRCQPILGHNTVFWYRQTMMQGLELLAYFRNRAPLDDSGMPKDRFSAEMPDATLATLKIQPSEPRDSAVYFCASGFAGVDTEAFFGQGTRLTVV.

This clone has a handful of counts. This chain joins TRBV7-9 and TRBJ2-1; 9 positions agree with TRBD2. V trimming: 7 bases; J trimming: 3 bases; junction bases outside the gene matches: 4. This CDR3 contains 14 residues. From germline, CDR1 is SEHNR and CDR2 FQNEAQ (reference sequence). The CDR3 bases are TGTGCCAGCACGGGACTAGCTCACTACAATGAGCAGTTCTTC. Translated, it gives CASTGLAHYNEQFF.

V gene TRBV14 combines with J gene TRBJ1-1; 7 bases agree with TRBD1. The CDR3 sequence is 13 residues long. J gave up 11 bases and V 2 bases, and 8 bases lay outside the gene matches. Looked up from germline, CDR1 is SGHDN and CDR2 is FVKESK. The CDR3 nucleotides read TGTGCCAGCAGCCAATCGTCAGGGGGTGGGGCTTTCTTT. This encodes CASSQSSGGGAFF.

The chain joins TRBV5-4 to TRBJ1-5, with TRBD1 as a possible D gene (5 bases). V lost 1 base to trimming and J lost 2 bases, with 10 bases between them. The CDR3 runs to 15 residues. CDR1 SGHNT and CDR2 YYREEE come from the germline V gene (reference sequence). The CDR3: CASSLQGTGNQPQHF. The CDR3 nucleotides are TGTGCCAGCAGCTTGCAGGGTACGGGCAATCAGCCCCAGCATTTT. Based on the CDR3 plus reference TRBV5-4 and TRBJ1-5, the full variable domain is ETGVTQSPTHLIKTRGQQVTLRCSSQSGHNTVSWYQQALGQGPQFIFQYYREEENGRGNFPPRFSGLQFPNYSSELNVNALELDDSALYLCASSLQGTGNQPQHFGDGTRLSIL.

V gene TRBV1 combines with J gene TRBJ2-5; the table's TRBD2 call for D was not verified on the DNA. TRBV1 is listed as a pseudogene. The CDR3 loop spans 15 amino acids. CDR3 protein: CTGRRPPIAQETQYF. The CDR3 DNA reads TGCACCGGAAGGAGGCCCCCAATCGCCCAAGAGACCCAGTACTTC.

As DNA, the CDR3 is TGTGCCAGTAGTCTCCGACAGCGTGGCTACACCTTC. Residues: CASSLRQRGYTF. The chain links TRBV19 to TRBJ1-2, with D possibly TRBD1 on 5 matching bases. The CDR3 runs to 12 residues. Germline V gene data show CDR1 as LNHDA and CDR2 as SQIVND (reference sequence). The germline V and J ends were trimmed by 5 bases and 7 bases, with 11 bases remaining between them.

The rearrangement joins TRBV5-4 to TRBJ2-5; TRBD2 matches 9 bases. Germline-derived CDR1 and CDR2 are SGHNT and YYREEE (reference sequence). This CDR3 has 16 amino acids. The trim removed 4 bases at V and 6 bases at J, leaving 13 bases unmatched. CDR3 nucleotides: TGTGCCAGCAGCCTGGACGCGGGAGGGCCGTGGAAGACCCAGTACTTC. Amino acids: CASSLDAGGPWKTQYF.

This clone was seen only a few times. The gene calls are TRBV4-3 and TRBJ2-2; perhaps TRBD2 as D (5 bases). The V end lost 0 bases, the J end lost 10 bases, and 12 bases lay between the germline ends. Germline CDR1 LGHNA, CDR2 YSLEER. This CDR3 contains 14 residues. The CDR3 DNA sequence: TGCGCCAGCAGCCAAGACCGAATAGCGTTGGAGCTGTTTTTT. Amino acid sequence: CASSQDRIALELFF.

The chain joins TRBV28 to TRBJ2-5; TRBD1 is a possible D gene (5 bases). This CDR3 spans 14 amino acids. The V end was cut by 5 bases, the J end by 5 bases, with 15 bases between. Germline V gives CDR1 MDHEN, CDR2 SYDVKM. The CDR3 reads CASSQRGLSETQYF. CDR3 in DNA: TGTGCCAGCAGTCAAAGGGGTTTATCGGAGACCCAGTACTTC.

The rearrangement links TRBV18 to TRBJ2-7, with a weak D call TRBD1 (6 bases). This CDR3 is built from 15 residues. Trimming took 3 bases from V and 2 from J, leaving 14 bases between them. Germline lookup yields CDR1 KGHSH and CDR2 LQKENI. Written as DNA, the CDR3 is TGTGCCAGCTCACCCGCCTCGGGACAAACCTACGAGCAGTACTTC. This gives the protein CASSPASGQTYEQYF.

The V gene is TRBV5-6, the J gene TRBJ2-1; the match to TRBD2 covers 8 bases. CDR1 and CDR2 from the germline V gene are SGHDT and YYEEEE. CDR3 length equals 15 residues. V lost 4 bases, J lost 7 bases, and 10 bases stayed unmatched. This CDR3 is CASSLGGGPNNEQFF. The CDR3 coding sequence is TGTGCCAGCAGCCTTGGCGGGGGGCCTAATAATGAGCAGTTCTTC.

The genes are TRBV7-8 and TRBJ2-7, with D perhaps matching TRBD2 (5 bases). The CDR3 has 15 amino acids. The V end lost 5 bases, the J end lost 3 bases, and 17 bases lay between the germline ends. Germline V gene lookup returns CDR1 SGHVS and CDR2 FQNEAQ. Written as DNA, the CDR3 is TGTGCCAGCAGCCCAAGCCGGGGTCTCGTCTACGAGCAGTACTTC. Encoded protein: CASSPSRGLVYEQYF.

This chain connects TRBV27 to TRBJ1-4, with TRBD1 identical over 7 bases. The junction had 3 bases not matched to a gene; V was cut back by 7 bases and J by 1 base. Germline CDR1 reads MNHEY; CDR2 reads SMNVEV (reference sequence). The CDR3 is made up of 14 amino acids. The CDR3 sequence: CASTWDRTNEKLFF. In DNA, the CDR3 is TGTGCCAGCACCTGGGACAGAACTAATGAAAAACTGTTTTTT.

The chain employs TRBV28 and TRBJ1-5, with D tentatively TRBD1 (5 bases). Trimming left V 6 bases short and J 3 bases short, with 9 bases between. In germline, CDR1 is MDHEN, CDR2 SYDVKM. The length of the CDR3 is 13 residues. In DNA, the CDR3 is TGTGCCAGCAGGCAGGGCATCAATCAGCCCCAGCATTTT. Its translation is CASRQGINQPQHF.